Listed below are T cell receptor beta chains from one sample, sequenced in a study of blood T cell repertoires in COVID-19. Measured with immunoSEQ multiplex PCR; TCRdb has only the in-frame clones, and not every one. The table shows more than 300,000 clones, with 90% occurring only once. The sample consisted of peripheral blood. The receptors were gathered from a middle-aged woman with COVID-19, enrolled during active disease. Both conserved end residues are part of each CDR3. D genes are given only for firm matches. Clone size is shown for a subset of rows, as once, few, many or a class of expanded clone.

v_call	j_call	d_call	clone_size	cdr3_nt	cdr3_aa
TRBV7-2	TRBJ1-2	TRBD1	.	TGTGCCAGCAGCTTAGTATGGGGACAGGGGAACTATGGCTACACCTTC	CASSLVWGQGNYGYTF
TRBV7-3	TRBJ1-2	TRBD1	.	TGTGCCAGCAGCCCCCGCGGGACAGACTATGGCTACACCTTC	CASSPRGTDYGYTF
TRBV4-1	TRBJ1-6	TRBD1	once	TGCGCCAGCAGCCAAGCCACAGGGGGACGAAATTCACCCCTCCACTTT	CASSQATGGRNSPLHF
TRBV9	TRBJ2-3	.	.	TGTGCCAGTGCGCGGGGACCAGATACGCAGTATTTT	CASARGPDTQYF
TRBV9	TRBJ1-2	TRBD1	.	TGTGCCAGCAGCGTATTGGGACAGGGTTCCGAAGGCTACACCTTC	CASSVLGQGSEGYTF
TRBV6-2/TRBV6-3	TRBJ1-2	TRBD1	.	TGTGCCAGCAGTTACGCTCCGGGACAGGGTAACTATGGCTACACCTTC	CASSYAPGQGNYGYTF
TRBV28	TRBJ2-1	TRBD1	.	TGTGCCAGCAGTTTACAGACAGGGTACAATGAGCAGTTCTTC	CASSLQTGYNEQFF
TRBV7-9	TRBJ2-6	.	once	TGTGCCAGCAGCCCCCGTTCTGGGGCCAACGTCCTGACTTTC	CASSPRSGANVLTF
TRBV19	TRBJ2-1	TRBD1	.	TGTGCCAGTAGTATAAGCACAGGGGCGAATGAGCAGTTCTTC	CASSISTGANEQFF
TRBV14	TRBJ1-1	.	.	TGTGCCAGCAGCCAAGAACCGGTCCGGAACACTGAAGCTTTCTTT	CASSQEPVRNTEAFF
TRBV9	TRBJ2-3	.	.	TGTGCCAGCAGCCTCAGCGGCTACACAGATACGCAGTATTTT	CASSLSGYTDTQYF
TRBV19	TRBJ2-3	TRBD2	once	TGTGCCAGTACCCTTAGCGGGACCTCTAGCACAGATACGCAGTATTTT	CASTLSGTSSTDTQYF
TRBV5-1	TRBJ2-7	TRBD2	once	TGCGCCAGCAGCTTGGGACGGCCGGTCGGGACTACCGAGCAGTACTTC	CASSLGRPVGTTEQYF
TRBV2	TRBJ1-3	.	once	TGTGCCAGCAGTGAACAGGGTCGCGGAAACACCATATATTTT	CASSEQGRGNTIYF
TRBV15	TRBJ1-1	.	.	TGTGCCACCAGCAGACAAGAGGGAACTGAAGCTTTCTTT	CATSRQEGTEAFF
TRBV5-1	TRBJ2-7	TRBD2	.	TGCGCCAGCAGGATCGGTAGCGGGGACTCCTACGAGCAGTACTTC	CASRIGSGDSYEQYF
TRBV28	TRBJ1-6	.	.	TGTGCCAGCAGTTCGCAGGGAGGACGCTCTTCACCCCTCCACTTT	CASSSQGGRSSPLHF
TRBV19	TRBJ1-6	.	.	TGTGCCAGTAGTCCTTACAGGATACCCCTCCACTTT	CASSPYRIPLHF
TRBV27	TRBJ2-1	.	.	TGTGCCAGCAGTTCCCGTTGGAGCGGCGATGAGCAGTTCTTC	CASSSRWSGDEQFF
TRBV30	TRBJ2-2	TRBD1	.	TGTGCCACACCGGGACAGCTAAACACCGGGGAGCTGTTTTTT	CATPGQLNTGELFF
TRBV7-2	TRBJ2-3	TRBD2	.	TGTGCCAGCAGCCGGAATAGCGGGGATACGCAGTATTTT	CASSRNSGDTQYF
TRBV12-3/TRBV12-4	TRBJ1-3	TRBD1	.	TGTGCCAGCAGCGGGACAGAAGGAAACACCATATATTTT	CASSGTEGNTIYF
TRBV9	TRBJ2-3	.	.	TGTGCCAGCAGCGCCAACACAGATACGCAGTATTTT	CASSANTDTQYF
TRBV5-1	TRBJ1-3	.	.	TGCGCCAGCAGCTTGGGGTTTGCGGGGAACTCTGGAAACACCATATATTTT	CASSLGFAGNSGNTIYF
TRBV20-1	TRBJ1-4	TRBD1	.	TGCAGTGCTAGTGCGGGACAGGGCAGTGAAAAACTGTTTTTT	CSASAGQGSEKLFF
TRBV2	TRBJ1-5	TRBD1	.	TGTGCCAGCACGGTAGGGGGCGGGCAGCCCCAGCATTTT	CASTVGGGQPQHF